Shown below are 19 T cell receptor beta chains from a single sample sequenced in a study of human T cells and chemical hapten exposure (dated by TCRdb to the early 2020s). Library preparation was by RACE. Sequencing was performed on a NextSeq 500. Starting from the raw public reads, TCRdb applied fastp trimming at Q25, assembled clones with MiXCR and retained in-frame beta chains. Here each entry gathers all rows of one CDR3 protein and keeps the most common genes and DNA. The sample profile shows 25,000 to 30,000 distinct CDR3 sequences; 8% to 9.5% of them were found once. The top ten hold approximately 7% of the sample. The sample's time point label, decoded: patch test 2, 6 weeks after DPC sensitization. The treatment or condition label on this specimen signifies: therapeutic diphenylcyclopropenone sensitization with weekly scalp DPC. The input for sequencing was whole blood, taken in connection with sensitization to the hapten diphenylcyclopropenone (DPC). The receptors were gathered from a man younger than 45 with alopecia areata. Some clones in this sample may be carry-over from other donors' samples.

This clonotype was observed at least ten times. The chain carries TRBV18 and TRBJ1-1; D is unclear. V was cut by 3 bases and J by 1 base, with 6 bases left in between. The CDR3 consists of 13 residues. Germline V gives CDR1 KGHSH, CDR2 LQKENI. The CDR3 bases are TGTGCCAGCTCACCCTCAGAGAACACTGAAGCTTTCTTT. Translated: CASSPSENTEAFF.

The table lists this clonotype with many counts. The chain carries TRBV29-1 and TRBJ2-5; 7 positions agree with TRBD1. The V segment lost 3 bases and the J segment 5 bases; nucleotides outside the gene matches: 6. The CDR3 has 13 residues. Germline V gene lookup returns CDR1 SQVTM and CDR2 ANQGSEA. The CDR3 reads CSVDRQGEETQYF. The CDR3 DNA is TGCAGCGTTGATAGACAGGGAGAGGAGACCCAGTACTTC. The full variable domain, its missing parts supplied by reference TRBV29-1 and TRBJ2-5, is SAVISQKPSRDICQRGTSLTIQCQVDSQVTMMFWYRQQPGQSLTLIATANQGSEATYESGFVIDKFPISRPNLTFSTLTVSNMSPEDSSIYLCSVDRQGEETQYFGPGTRLLVL.

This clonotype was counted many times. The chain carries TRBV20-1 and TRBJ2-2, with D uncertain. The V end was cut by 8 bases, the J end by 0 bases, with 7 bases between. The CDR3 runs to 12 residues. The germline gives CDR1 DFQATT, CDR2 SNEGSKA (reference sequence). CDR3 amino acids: CSPIPNTGELFF. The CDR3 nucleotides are TGCAGTCCGATACCGAACACCGGGGAGCTGTTTTTT.

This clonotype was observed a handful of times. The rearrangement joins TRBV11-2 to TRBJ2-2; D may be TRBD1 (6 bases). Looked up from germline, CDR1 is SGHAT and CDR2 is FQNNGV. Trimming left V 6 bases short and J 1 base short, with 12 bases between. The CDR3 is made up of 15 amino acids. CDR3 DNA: TGTGCCAGCAGGAAAACGGGACAGAACACCGGGGAGCTGTTTTTT. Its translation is CASRKTGQNTGELFF.

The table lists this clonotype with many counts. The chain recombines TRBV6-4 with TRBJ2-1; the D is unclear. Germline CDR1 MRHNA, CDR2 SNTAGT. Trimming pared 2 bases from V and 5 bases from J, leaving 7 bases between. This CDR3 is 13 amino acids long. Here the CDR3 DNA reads TGTGCCAGCAGTGACCAGCCCCACAATGAGCAGTTCTTC. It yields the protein CASSDQPHNEQFF.

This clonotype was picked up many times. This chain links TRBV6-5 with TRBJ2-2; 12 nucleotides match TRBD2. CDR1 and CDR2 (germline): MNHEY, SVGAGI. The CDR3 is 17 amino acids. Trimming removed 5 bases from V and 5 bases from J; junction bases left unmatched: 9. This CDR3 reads CASSKETSGSWTGELFF. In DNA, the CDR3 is TGTGCCAGCAGTAAAGAGACTAGCGGGAGTTGGACCGGGGAGCTGTTTTTT.

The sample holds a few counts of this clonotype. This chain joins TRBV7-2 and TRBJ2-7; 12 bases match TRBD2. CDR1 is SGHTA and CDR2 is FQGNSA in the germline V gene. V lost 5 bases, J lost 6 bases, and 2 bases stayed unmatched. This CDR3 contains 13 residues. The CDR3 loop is CASSPGLAGEQYF. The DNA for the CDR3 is TGTGCCAGCAGCCCGGGACTAGCGGGCGAGCAGTACTTC.

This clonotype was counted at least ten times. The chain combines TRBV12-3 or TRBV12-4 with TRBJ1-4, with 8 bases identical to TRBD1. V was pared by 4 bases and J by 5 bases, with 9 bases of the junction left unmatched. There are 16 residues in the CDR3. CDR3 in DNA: TGTGCCAGCAGTTCCGGACAGGGAACGCACAATGAAAAACTGTTTTTT. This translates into CASSSGQGTHNEKLFF.

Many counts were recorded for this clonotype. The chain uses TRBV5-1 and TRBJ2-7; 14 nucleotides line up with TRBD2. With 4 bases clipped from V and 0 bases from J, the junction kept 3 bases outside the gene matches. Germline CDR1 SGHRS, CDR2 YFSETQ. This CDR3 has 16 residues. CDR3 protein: CASSPGTSGSSYEQYF. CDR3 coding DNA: TGCGCCAGCAGCCCCGGGACTAGCGGGAGCTCCTACGAGCAGTACTTC.

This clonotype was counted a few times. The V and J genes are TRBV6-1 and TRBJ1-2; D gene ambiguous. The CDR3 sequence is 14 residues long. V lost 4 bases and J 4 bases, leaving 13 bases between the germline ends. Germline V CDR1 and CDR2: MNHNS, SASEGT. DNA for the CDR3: TGTGCCAGCAGTGTGACAAGCGCTAGCTATGGCTACACCTTC. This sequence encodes CASSVTSASYGYTF.

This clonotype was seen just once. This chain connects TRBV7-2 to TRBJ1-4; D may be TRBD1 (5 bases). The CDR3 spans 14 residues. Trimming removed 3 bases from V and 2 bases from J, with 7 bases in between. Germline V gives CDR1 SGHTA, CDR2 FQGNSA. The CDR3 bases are TGTGCCAGCAGCTTCAGGGTCACTAATGAAAAACTGTTTTTT. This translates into CASSFRVTNEKLFF. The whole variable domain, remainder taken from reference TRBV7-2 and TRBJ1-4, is GAGVSQSPSNKVTEKGKDVELRCDPISGHTALYWYRQSLGQGLEFLIYFQGNSAPDKSGLPSDRFSAERTGGSVSTLTIQRTQQEDSAVYLCASSFRVTNEKLFFGSGTQLSVL.

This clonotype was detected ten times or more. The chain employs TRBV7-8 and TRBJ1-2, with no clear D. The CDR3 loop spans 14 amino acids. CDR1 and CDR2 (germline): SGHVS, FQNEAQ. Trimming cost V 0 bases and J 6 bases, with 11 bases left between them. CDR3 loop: CASSLALVLHGYTF. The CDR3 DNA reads TGTGCCAGCAGCTTAGCCCTGGTCCTCCATGGCTACACCTTC.

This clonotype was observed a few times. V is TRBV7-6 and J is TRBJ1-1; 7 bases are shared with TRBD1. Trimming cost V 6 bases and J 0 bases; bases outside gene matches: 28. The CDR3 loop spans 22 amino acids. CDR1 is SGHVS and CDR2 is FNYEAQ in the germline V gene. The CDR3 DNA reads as TGTGCCAGCAGGACTAGGGCGGGGACAGCGAGGGTATTGCGAAGGCTGAACACTGAAGCTTTCTTT. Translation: CASRTRAGTARVLRRLNTEAFF.

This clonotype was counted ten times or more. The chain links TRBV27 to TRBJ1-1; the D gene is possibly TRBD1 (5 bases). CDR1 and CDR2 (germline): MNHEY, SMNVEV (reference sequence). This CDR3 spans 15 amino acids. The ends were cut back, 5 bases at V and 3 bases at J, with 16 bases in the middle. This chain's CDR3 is CASSHGRVGDTEAFF. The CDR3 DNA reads TGTGCCAGCAGTCATGGCAGGGTCGGTGACACTGAAGCTTTCTTT.

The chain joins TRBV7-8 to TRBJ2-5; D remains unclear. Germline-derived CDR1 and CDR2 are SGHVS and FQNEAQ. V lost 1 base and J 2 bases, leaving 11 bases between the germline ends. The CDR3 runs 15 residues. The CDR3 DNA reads TGTGCCAGCAGCTTAGTTACACTCCTACAAGAGACCCAGTACTTC. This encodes CASSLVTLLQETQYF.

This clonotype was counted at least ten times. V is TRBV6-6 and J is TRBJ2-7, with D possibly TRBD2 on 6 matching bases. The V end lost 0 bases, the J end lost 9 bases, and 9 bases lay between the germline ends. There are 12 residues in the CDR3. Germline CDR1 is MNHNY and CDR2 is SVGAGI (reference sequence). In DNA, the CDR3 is TGTGCCAGCAGTTACTCGGGGGACTGGCAGTACTTC. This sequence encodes CASSYSGDWQYF.

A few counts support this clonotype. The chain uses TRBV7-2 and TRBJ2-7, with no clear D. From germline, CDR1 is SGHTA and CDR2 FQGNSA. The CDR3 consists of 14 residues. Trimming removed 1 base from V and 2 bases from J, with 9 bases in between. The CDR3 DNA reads TGTGCCAGCAGCTTAGAGGCAGGCACCTACGAGCAGTACTTC. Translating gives CASSLEAGTYEQYF.

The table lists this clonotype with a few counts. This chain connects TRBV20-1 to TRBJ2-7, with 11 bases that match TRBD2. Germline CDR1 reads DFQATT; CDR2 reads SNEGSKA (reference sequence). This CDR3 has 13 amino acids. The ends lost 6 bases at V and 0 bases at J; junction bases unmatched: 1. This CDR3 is CSAGTSGSYEQYF. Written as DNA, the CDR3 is TGCAGTGCCGGGACTAGCGGCTCCTACGAGCAGTACTTC.

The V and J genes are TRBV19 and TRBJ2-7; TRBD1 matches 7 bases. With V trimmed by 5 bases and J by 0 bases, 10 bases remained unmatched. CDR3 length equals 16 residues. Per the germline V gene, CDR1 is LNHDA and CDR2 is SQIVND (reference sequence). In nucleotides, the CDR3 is TGTGCCAGTAGTCCGCGACAGGGTTCTAGCTCCTACGAGCAGTACTTC. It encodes CASSPRQGSSSYEQYF.